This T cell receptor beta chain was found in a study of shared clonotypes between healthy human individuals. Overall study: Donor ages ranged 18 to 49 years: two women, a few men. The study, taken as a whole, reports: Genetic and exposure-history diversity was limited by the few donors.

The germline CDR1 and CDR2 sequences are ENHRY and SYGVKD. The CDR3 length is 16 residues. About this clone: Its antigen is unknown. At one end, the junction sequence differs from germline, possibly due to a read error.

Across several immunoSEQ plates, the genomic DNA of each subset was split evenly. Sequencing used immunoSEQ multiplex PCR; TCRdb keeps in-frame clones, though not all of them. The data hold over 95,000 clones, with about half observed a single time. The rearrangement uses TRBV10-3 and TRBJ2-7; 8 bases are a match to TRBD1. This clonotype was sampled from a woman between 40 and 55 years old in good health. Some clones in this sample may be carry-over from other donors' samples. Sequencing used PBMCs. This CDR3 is CASSYPPTGASYEQYF. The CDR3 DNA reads TGTGCCAGCAGTTACCCCCCGACAGGGGCTAGCTACGAGCAGTACTTC.